This is a list of T cell receptor beta chains from one sample in a study of blood T cell repertoires in COVID-19. The data were produced by immunoSEQ multiplex PCR, yet TCRdb's version contains in-frame clones alone and is incomplete. The table records about 250,000 clones, roughly four fifths of them present only once. The material sequenced was PBMCs or T cells enriched from blood (not recorded which). The receptors were gathered from a man in his forties or fifties who had been exposed to COVID-19. Each CDR3 is given with its conserved first and last residue. The order of the fields is J gene, V gene, clone size, D gene, CDR3 protein, CDR3 DNA. The D gene is left open where the match is weak. Clone size is not always given. Where it is, it says once, few, many or a class for expanded clones.

J: TRBJ2-1; V: TRBV27; size: -; D: -; CDR3: CASSFRLVKSDEQFF; DNA: TGTGCCAGCAGTTTCCGTCTAGTCAAAAGCGATGAGCAGTTCTTC
J: TRBJ2-5; V: TRBV27; size: -; D: -; CDR3: CASSLISWEPLETQYF; DNA: TGTGCCAGCAGTTTAATTTCATGGGAGCCTCTAGAGACCCAGTACTTC
J: TRBJ2-2; V: TRBV24-1; size: once; D: -; CDR3: CATESLGTGELFF; DNA: TGTGCCACCGAATCCCTAGGTACCGGGGAGCTGTTTTTT
J: TRBJ2-1; V: TRBV29-1; size: -; D: TRBD2; CDR3: CSVEATSMSNEQFF; DNA: TGCAGCGTTGAAGCGACTAGCATGTCCAATGAGCAGTTCTTC
J: TRBJ2-5; V: TRBV25-1; size: -; D: -; CDR3: CASSGGSGEGETQYF; DNA: TGTGCCAGCAGTGGAGGTTCAGGGGAAGGGGAGACCCAGTACTTC
J: TRBJ2-2; V: TRBV5-4; size: -; D: TRBD2; CDR3: CASSPDWGGGELFF; DNA: TGTGCCAGCAGTCCTGACTGGGGAGGGGGGGAGCTGTTTTTT
J: TRBJ2-7; V: TRBV12-5; size: -; D: TRBD2; CDR3: CASGKDPGGYEQYF; DNA: TGTGCTAGTGGTAAGGACCCGGGAGGGTACGAGCAGTACTTC
J: TRBJ2-3; V: TRBV5-5; size: -; D: -; CDR3: CASSLGLSTDTQYF; DNA: TGTGCCAGCAGCTTGGGACTCAGCACAGATACGCAGTATTTT
J: TRBJ2-1; V: TRBV5-8; size: -; D: TRBD2; CDR3: CASSWGTSSFIEQFF; DNA: TGTGCCAGCAGCTGGGGGACTAGCTCCTTTATTGAGCAGTTCTTC
J: TRBJ2-3; V: TRBV3-1/TRBV3-2; size: -; D: TRBD2; CDR3: CASSHGGSSGRNTDTQYF; DNA: TGTGCCAGCAGCCATGGGGGTTCTAGCGGGAGAAACACAGATACGCAGTATTTT
J: TRBJ2-7; V: TRBV7-9; size: -; D: -; CDR3: CASRLSEGGVEQYF; DNA: TGTGCCAGCAGGCTCTCTGAGGGCGGGGTCGAGCAGTACTTC
J: TRBJ2-5; V: TRBV5-3; size: -; D: TRBD2; CDR3: CARSYSGTQETQYF; DNA: TGTGCCAGAAGCTATAGCGGGACCCAAGAGACCCAGTACTTC
J: TRBJ2-5; V: TRBV11-3; size: -; D: TRBD1; CDR3: CASSLRSGGHETQYF; DNA: TGTGCCAGCAGCTTACGTTCAGGGGGCCATGAGACCCAGTACTTC
J: TRBJ2-3; V: TRBV7-2; size: -; D: -; CDR3: CASSSQGRGGTQYF; DNA: TGTGCCAGCAGCTCCCAAGGGAGGGGGGGGACGCAGTATTTT
J: TRBJ1-6; V: TRBV27; size: once; D: -; CDR3: CASRKDSYNSPLHF; DNA: TGTGCCAGCAGGAAGGACAGTTATAATTCACCCCTCCACTTT
J: TRBJ2-3; V: TRBV12-3/TRBV12-4; size: -; D: -; CDR3: CASSLPTDTQYF; DNA: TGTGCCAGCAGTCTCCCCACAGATACGCAGTATTTT
J: TRBJ1-1; V: TRBV19; size: -; D: -; CDR3: CATTDRPNTEAFF; DNA: TGTGCCACCACGGACAGACCGAACACTGAAGCTTTCTTT
J: TRBJ1-3; V: TRBV10-1; size: -; D: TRBD1; CDR3: CARSDKGQGELAGNTIYF; DNA: TGCGCCAGGAGTGACAAGGGACAGGGGGAATTAGCTGGAAACACCATATATTTT
J: TRBJ2-7; V: TRBV11-3; size: -; D: -; CDR3: CASSLAHTRNEQYF; DNA: TGTGCCAGCAGCTTAGCCCATACACGTAACGAGCAGTACTTC
J: TRBJ2-3; V: TRBV7-3; size: once; D: -; CDR3: CATSLTGDTQYF; DNA: TGTGCCACCTCACTAACTGGGGATACGCAGTATTTT
J: TRBJ1-1; V: TRBV10-3; size: -; D: -; CDR3: CAITDSEWDTEAFF; DNA: TGTGCCATCACCGACAGTGAGTGGGACACTGAAGCTTTCTTT
J: TRBJ1-1; V: TRBV18; size: -; D: -; CDR3: CASSPAGQMGTEAFF; DNA: TGTGCCAGCTCTCCGGCGGGGCAAATGGGCACTGAAGCTTTCTTT
J: TRBJ1-5; V: TRBV29-1; size: -; D: TRBD1; CDR3: CSAATGGRDQPQHF; DNA: TGCAGCGCCGCAACAGGGGGCCGCGATCAGCCCCAGCATTTT
J: TRBJ2-5; V: TRBV30; size: -; D: -; CDR3: CAWSRGGSETQYF; DNA: TGTGCCTGGAGTAGGGGGGGCAGTGAGACCCAGTACTTC
J: TRBJ2-1; V: TRBV25-1; size: -; D: TRBD2; CDR3: CASREDSEAGGTYNEQFF; DNA: TGTGCCAGCAGAGAAGATTCCGAAGCGGGAGGGACCTACAATGAGCAGTTCTTC
J: TRBJ2-1; V: TRBV5-4; size: once; D: -; CDR3: CASSLGTSMRGNEQFF; DNA: TGTGCCAGCAGCTTGGGGACTTCCATGCGGGGCAATGAGCAGTTCTTC
J: TRBJ2-3; V: TRBV11-3; size: -; D: TRBD1; CDR3: CASSLYGQGALDTQYF; DNA: TGTGCCAGCAGCTTATATGGACAGGGGGCGTTAGATACGCAGTATTTT
J: TRBJ1-4; V: TRBV27; size: -; D: -; CDR3: CATRRGPDATNEKLFF; DNA: TGTGCCACAAGAAGGGGCCCAGATGCAACTAATGAAAAACTGTTTTTT
J: TRBJ1-2; V: TRBV3-1/TRBV3-2; size: -; D: -; CDR3: CASSQDQGLVGGYTF; DNA: TGTGCCAGCAGCCAAGATCAGGGGCTAGTGGGAGGCTACACCTTC
J: TRBJ1-3; V: TRBV6-5; size: few; D: TRBD1; CDR3: CASSYSTTGNTIYF; DNA: TGTGCCAGCAGTTACTCGACGACAGGGAACACCATATATTTT
J: TRBJ2-7; V: TRBV18; size: -; D: TRBD1; CDR3: CASSRGQGTYEQYF; DNA: TGTGCCAGCTCAAGAGGACAGGGAACCTACGAGCAGTACTTC
J: TRBJ1-4; V: TRBV29-1; size: few; D: -; CDR3: CSVVSGQGTEKLFF; DNA: TGCAGCGTTGTTTCGGGACAAGGAACTGAAAAACTGTTTTTT
J: TRBJ1-6; V: TRBV27; size: -; D: TRBD1; CDR3: CASRTGVSPLHF; DNA: TGTGCCAGCAGAACAGGGGTTTCACCCCTCCACTTT
J: TRBJ1-1; V: TRBV30; size: -; D: TRBD1; CDR3: CAWNPGGYTEAFF; DNA: TGTGCCTGGAACCCAGGGGGTTACACTGAAGCTTTCTTT
J: TRBJ2-1; V: TRBV5-1; size: -; D: TRBD2; CDR3: CASSLSTSGNNEQFF; DNA: TGCGCCAGCAGCTTGTCGACTAGCGGGAACAATGAGCAGTTCTTC
J: TRBJ2-3; V: TRBV29-1; size: -; D: -; CDR3: CSARVAEWDTQYF; DNA: TGCAGCGCCCGGGTAGCGGAGTGGGATACGCAGTATTTT
J: TRBJ1-1; V: TRBV7-9; size: once; D: TRBD1; CDR3: CASSGRTGTGRGEAFF; DNA: TGTGCCAGCAGCGGAAGAACCGGGACAGGAAGAGGTGAAGCTTTCTTT
J: TRBJ2-7; V: TRBV5-4; size: -; D: -; CDR3: CASSLDGTTYEQYF; DNA: TGTGCCAGCAGCTTGGACGGGACAACCTACGAGCAGTACTTC
J: TRBJ2-7; V: TRBV18; size: -; D: -; CDR3: CASSPWEDEQYF; DNA: TGTGCCAGCTCACCTTGGGAGGACGAGCAGTACTTC
J: TRBJ2-1; V: TRBV30; size: -; D: TRBD2; CDR3: CAWSNSGSSDEQFF; DNA: TGTGCCTGGAGTAACAGCGGGAGCTCCGATGAGCAGTTCTTC
J: TRBJ2-3; V: TRBV7-6; size: -; D: -; CDR3: CASSLVSWERAADTQYF; DNA: TGTGCCAGCAGCTTAGTATCATGGGAGCGGGCGGCAGATACGCAGTATTTT
J: TRBJ2-7; V: TRBV4-1; size: -; D: -; CDR3: CASSQDSSGEQYF; DNA: TGCGCCAGCAGCCAAGATAGTTCCGGGGAGCAGTACTTC
J: TRBJ2-1; V: TRBV5-1; size: -; D: -; CDR3: CASSTKDNEQFF; DNA: TGCGCCAGCAGCACAAAAGACAATGAGCAGTTCTTC
J: TRBJ2-3; V: TRBV18; size: -; D: TRBD1; CDR3: CASSQGTATDTQYF; DNA: TGTGCCAGCTCACAAGGGACAGCCACAGATACGCAGTATTTT
J: TRBJ2-1; V: TRBV2; size: -; D: -; CDR3: CASIGGFTYNEQFF; DNA: TGTGCCAGCATTGGCGGGTTTACCTACAATGAGCAGTTCTTC
J: TRBJ2-7; V: TRBV11-2; size: -; D: TRBD2; CDR3: CASSLVAGVYEQYF; DNA: TGTGCCAGCAGCTTAGTTGCGGGAGTCTACGAGCAGTACTTC
J: TRBJ2-7; V: TRBV29-1; size: -; D: -; CDR3: CSVRATTYEQYF; DNA: TGCAGCGTCCGGGCGACTACCTACGAGCAGTACTTC
J: TRBJ2-7; V: TRBV6-5; size: -; D: TRBD2; CDR3: CASSSSGIYRDF; DNA: TGTGCCAGCAGTTCTAGCGGGATCTACAGGGACTTC
J: TRBJ2-2; V: TRBV5-5; size: few; D: TRBD2; CDR3: CASSLTISGSAVTGELFF; DNA: TGTGCCAGCAGCTTGACCATTAGCGGGAGCGCCGTCACCGGGGAGCTGTTTTTT
J: TRBJ2-3; V: TRBV11-3; size: -; D: TRBD2; CDR3: CASSLSLAGVGRTDTQYF; DNA: TGTGCCAGCAGCTTATCCCTAGCGGGAGTAGGACGGACAGATACGCAGTATTTT
J: TRBJ1-2; V: TRBV24-1; size: -; D: -; CDR3: CATSDRANYGYTF; DNA: TGTGCCACCAGTGACAGGGCTAACTATGGCTACACCTTC
J: TRBJ2-3; V: TRBV7-9; size: -; D: -; CDR3: CASSLRPGTGADTQYF; DNA: TGTGCCAGCAGCTTAAGGCCGGGGACGGGGGCAGATACGCAGTATTTT
J: TRBJ1-5; V: TRBV7-6; size: -; D: -; CDR3: CASSQTAGGYNQPQHF; DNA: TGTGCCAGCAGCCAGACGGCAGGAGGATACAATCAGCCCCAGCATTTT
J: TRBJ2-7; V: TRBV4-1; size: -; D: TRBD1; CDR3: CASSTTGGEQYF; DNA: TGCGCCAGCAGCACTACAGGGGGTGAGCAGTACTTC
J: TRBJ2-1; V: TRBV7-3; size: -; D: -; CDR3: CASSRGEAIYNEQFF; DNA: TGTGCCAGCAGCCGGGGAGAAGCGATCTACAATGAGCAGTTCTTC